One sample yielded the 22 T cell receptor beta chains listed below, sequenced in a study of T cells in Graves' hyperthyroidism and ophthalmopathy. From RNA transcripts, TCR beta CDR3 regions were amplified. RT-PCR in the first round (using the HTBI primer set) targeted the TCR CDR3. MiXCR, run by TCRdb on the multiplex PCR reads, gives a single entry per CDR3 protein. Among 550,000 to 600,000 distinct CDR3 sequences listed, 12% to 15% were seen once. Material: blood. Receptors were obtained from a woman younger than 30 with Graves' ophthalmopathy.

This clonotype came up a few times. The chain employs TRBV5-8 and TRBJ2-5; 7 bases line up with TRBD1. The V segment lost 0 bases and the J segment 3 bases; nucleotides outside the gene matches: 5. Germline CDR1 is SGHTS and CDR2 is YDEGEE. The CDR3 extends over 15 amino acids. The CDR3 loop is CASSLGQGVEETQYF. The CDR3 DNA is TGTGCCAGCAGCTTGGGACAGGGTGTAGAAGAGACCCAGTACTTC.

The J gene is TRBJ2-3, the V gene TRBV19, with 8 nucleotides matching TRBD2. Germline lookup yields CDR1 LNHDA and CDR2 SQIVND (reference sequence). Unmatched junction bases numbered 17, after V lost 0 bases and J lost 0 bases. The CDR3 runs 21 residues. CDR3 amino acids: CASSIDRVTWREAYSTDTQYF. In DNA, the CDR3 is TGTGCCAGTAGTATAGATCGCGTTACATGGCGGGAGGCCTACAGCACAGATACGCAGTATTTT.

This clonotype occurred a few times. This chain uses TRBV7-2 with TRBJ1-1, with D perhaps matching TRBD1 (5 bases). This CDR3 is 13 amino acids long. Trimming took 4 bases from V and 7 from J, leaving 13 bases between them. CDR1 is SGHTA and CDR2 is FQGNSA in the germline V gene. The CDR3 is CASSSLREGEAFF. The CDR3 nucleotides are TGTGCCAGCAGCTCCCTCAGGGAAGGTGAAGCTTTCTTT.

This clonotype was seen many times. V and J are TRBV6-1 and TRBJ2-7; D is unclear. CDR1 is MNHNS and CDR2 is SASEGT in the germline V gene. CDR3 length: 13 amino acids. Between the trimmed V and J ends, which lost 7 bases and 3 bases, there was a span of 13 bases. Here the CDR3 reads CASTPASGYEQYF. CDR3 DNA sequence: TGTGCCAGCACCCCCGCAAGTGGCTACGAGCAGTACTTC.

This clonotype showed up many times. The chain employs TRBV7-9 and TRBJ2-5, with 8 bases matching TRBD2. CDR1 and CDR2 from the germline V gene are SEHNR and FQNEAQ (reference sequence). CDR3 length: 14 residues. With 6 bases clipped from V and 1 base from J, the junction kept 4 bases outside the gene matches. Here the CDR3 reads CASREAGVQETQYF. The CDR3 DNA follows: TGTGCCAGCAGAGAAGCGGGGGTCCAAGAGACCCAGTACTTC.

This clonotype was detected a few times. V and J are TRBV29-1 and TRBJ2-2; 8 bases agree with TRBD2. The CDR3 is 13 residues long. CDR1 is SQVTM, CDR2 ANQGSEA, per germline. The ends lost 4 bases at V and 4 bases at J; junction bases unmatched: 2. The CDR3 region is CSVATSGTGELFF. CDR3 DNA: TGCAGCGTTGCAACTAGCGGCACCGGGGAGCTGTTTTTT.

The chain uses TRBV24-1 and TRBJ2-2; TRBD1 matches at 9 bases. CDR1 KGHDR and CDR2 SFDVKD come from the germline V gene. The junction had 11 bases not matched to a gene; V was cut back by 3 bases and J by 7 bases. The length of the CDR3 is 17 residues. CDR3 DNA sequence: TGTGCCACCAGTGATAATACCGGGACAGGGAGGTACGGGGAGCTGTTTTTT. It codes for CATSDNTGTGRYGELFF.

This clonotype was observed a handful of times. V gene TRBV28 combines with J gene TRBJ1-4, with TRBD1 as a possible D gene (6 bases). CDR1 and CDR2 from the germline V gene are MDHEN and SYDVKM. V lost 8 bases, J lost 5 bases, and 18 bases lay in between. The CDR3 has 15 amino acids. The CDR3 sequence is CASGSLGTQNEKLFF. CDR3 bases: TGTGCCAGCGGATCCCTCGGGACACAGAATGAAAAACTGTTTTTT.

Regarding this clonotype: This sequence may be a read error, since a much larger clone differs from it by one base. This is likely a read error, given that the CDR3 carries no conserved phenylalanine or tryptophan at its end. The chain carries TRBV7-9 and TRBJ2-6, with 7 bases matching TRBD1. CDR3 length: 18 amino acids. Per germline, CDR1 SEHNR and CDR2 FQNEAQ (reference sequence). Trimming cost V 1 base and J 1 base; bases outside gene matches: 7. The CDR3 region is CASSLVRTGASGANVLTL. The CDR3 DNA reads as TGTGCCAGCAGCTTAGTGAGGACAGGCGCATCTGGGGCCAACGTCCTGACTCTC.

The table lists this clonotype with many counts. V usage is TRBV6-1 and J usage is TRBJ2-7, with a tentative D call TRBD2 (5 bases). Germline CDR1 reads MNHNS; CDR2 reads SASEGT. V gave up 5 bases and J gave up 3 bases, with 14 bases separating them. This CDR3 has 14 residues. CDR3 in amino acids: CASSSERVNYEQYF. In nucleotides, the CDR3 is TGTGCCAGCAGTTCGGAGAGGGTAAACTACGAGCAGTACTTC.

This clonotype has a count of ten or more. V and J are TRBV3-1 and TRBJ2-1; 7 nucleotides align to TRBD1. Unmatched junction bases numbered 9, after V lost 6 bases and J lost 7 bases. This CDR3 comprises 14 residues. Germline V gene sequence: CDR1 LGHDT, CDR2 YNNKEL (reference sequence). CDR3 nucleotide sequence: TGTGCCAGCAGGAAGGGGGCGAACAGAAATGAGCAGTTCTTC. Translating it yields CASRKGANRNEQFF.

The genes are TRBV19 and TRBJ2-3; unclear D gene. Deletions cut 5 bases from V and 4 bases from J, with 10 bases between. The CDR3 runs to 13 residues. Germline V lookup: CDR1 LNHDA, CDR2 SQIVND (reference sequence). The CDR3 loop is CASSFTRSDTQYF. Written as DNA, the CDR3 is TGTGCCAGTAGTTTCACACGTTCAGATACGCAGTATTTT.

This clonotype was observed many times. The chain employs TRBV18 and TRBJ1-1; D remains ambiguous. The germline CDR1 and CDR2 sequences are KGHSH and LQKENI. The ends were cut back, 0 bases at V and 0 bases at J, with 8 bases in the middle. The CDR3 covers 15 residues. CDR3: CASSPPTTLNTEAFF. For the CDR3, the DNA is TGTGCCAGCTCACCACCGACTACGTTGAACACTGAAGCTTTCTTT.

In this sample, this clonotype turned up many times. J is TRBJ2-1 and V is TRBV28, with 7 bases lining up with TRBD2. Germline V gene lookup returns CDR1 MDHEN and CDR2 SYDVKM. V was pared by 2 bases and J by 4 bases, with 8 bases of the junction left unmatched. The CDR3 is 16 residues long. The CDR3 coding sequence is TGTGCCAGCAGTTTAAGCGGCGGGAGTTGGTACAATGAGCAGTTCTTC. This sequence encodes CASSLSGGSWYNEQFF.

This clonotype was counted between two and nine times. The chain joins TRBV9 to TRBJ2-1, with 10 bases aligning to TRBD2. The germline V gene has CDR1 SGDLS and CDR2 YYNGEE. This CDR3 is built from 15 residues. V trimming: 4 bases; J trimming: 7 bases; junction bases outside the gene matches: 8. CDR3 DNA: TGTGCCAGCAGCCCTCTCAGCGGGAGGGAAAATGAGCAGTTCTTC. Residues: CASSPLSGRENEQFF.

The chain carries TRBV7-9 and TRBJ1-1; no clear D gene. CDR1 and CDR2 from the germline V gene are SEHNR and FQNEAQ (reference sequence). The germline V and J ends were trimmed by 0 bases and 6 bases, with 11 bases remaining between them. The CDR3 consists of 14 residues. In DNA form, the CDR3 reads TGTGCCAGCAGCTTAGCACAGCCCCAGGCTGAAGCTTTCTTT. Protein sequence: CASSLAQPQAEAFF.

The chain uses TRBV7-7 and TRBJ2-2, with D perhaps matching TRBD2 (5 bases). CDR3 length equals 13 residues. In germline, CDR1 is SSHAT, CDR2 FNYEAQ (reference sequence). The CDR3 region is CASAKGNTGELFF. CDR3 bases: TGTGCTAGCGCCAAGGGGAACACCGGGGAGCTGTTTTTT.

This clonotype was counted many times. The chain joins TRBV12-3 or TRBV12-4 to TRBJ1-5; D is unclear. CDR3 length equals 15 residues. V lost 0 bases to trimming and J lost 3 bases, with 9 bases between them. CDR3 residues: CASSLAVLTNQPQHF. Written as DNA, the CDR3 is TGTGCCAGCAGTTTAGCCGTTCTGACCAATCAGCCCCAGCATTTT.

This clonotype was observed at least ten times. The chain links TRBV20-1 to TRBJ2-1; 9 bases align to TRBD2. Germline values: CDR1 DFQATT, CDR2 SNEGSKA (reference sequence). This CDR3 has 15 residues. J lost 0 bases, V lost 6 bases, and 6 bases had no gene match. The CDR3 region is CSALSSGVSYNEQFF. CDR3 DNA: TGCAGTGCCTTGTCTAGCGGGGTCTCCTACAATGAGCAGTTCTTC.

The chain is built from TRBV25-1 and TRBJ1-6; D uncertain. Germline-derived CDR1 and CDR2 are MGHDK and SYGVNS. Between the trimmed V and J ends, which lost 1 base and 7 bases, there was a span of 11 bases. CDR3 length: 15 residues. The chain's CDR3 is CASSESLPGNSPLHF. Here the CDR3 DNA reads TGTGCCAGCAGTGAATCCCTGCCGGGGAATTCACCCCTCCACTTT.

Worth noting for this clonotype: Since a much larger clone is just one base distant, this may be a read error. V is TRBV3-1 and J is TRBJ1-1; tentative D call: TRBD1 (6 bases). The germline gives CDR1 LGHDT, CDR2 YNNKEL (reference sequence). The CDR3 covers 16 residues. The CDR3 region is CASSQGDGGARTEALF. The CDR3 DNA reads TGTGCCAGCAGCCAAGGCGATGGGGGGGCTCGAACTGAAGCTCTCTTT.

The table lists this clonotype with a few counts. The chain couples TRBV12-3 or TRBV12-4 to TRBJ2-2; 10 bases map to TRBD1. Germline trimming cut 5 bases from V and 0 bases from J; bases unmatched to any gene: 3. This CDR3 comprises 16 residues. In nucleotides, the CDR3 is TGTGCCAGCAGTCCTGGACAGGGGGCGAACACCGGGGAGCTGTTTTTT. Translated, it gives CASSPGQGANTGELFF.